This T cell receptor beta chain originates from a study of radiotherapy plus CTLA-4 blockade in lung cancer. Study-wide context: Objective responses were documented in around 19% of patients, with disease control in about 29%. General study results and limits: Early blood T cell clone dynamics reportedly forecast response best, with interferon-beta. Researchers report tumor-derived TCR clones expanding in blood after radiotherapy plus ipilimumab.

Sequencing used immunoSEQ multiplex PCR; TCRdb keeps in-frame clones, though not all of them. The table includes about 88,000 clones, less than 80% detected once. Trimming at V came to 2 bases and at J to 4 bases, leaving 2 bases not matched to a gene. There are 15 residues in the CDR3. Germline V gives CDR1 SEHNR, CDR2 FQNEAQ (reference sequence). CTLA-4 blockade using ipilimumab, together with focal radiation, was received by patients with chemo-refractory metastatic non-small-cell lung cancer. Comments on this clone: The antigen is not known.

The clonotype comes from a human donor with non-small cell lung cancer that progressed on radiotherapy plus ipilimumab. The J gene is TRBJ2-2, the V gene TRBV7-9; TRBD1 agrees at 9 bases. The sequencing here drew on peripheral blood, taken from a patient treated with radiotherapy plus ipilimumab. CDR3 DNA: TGTGCCAGCAGCTTAACAGGGGGCATCACCGGGGAGCTGTTTTTT. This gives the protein CASSLTGGITGELFF.